This T cell receptor beta chain appears in the sequencing data of a study of T cell changes during pregnancy in multiple sclerosis. The method was immunoSEQ multiplex PCR; TCRdb's version includes in-frame clones alone and lacks a portion of them. This sample has approximately 100,000 clones, with roughly 91% found just once. CDR3 length: 13 amino acids. Germline V gives CDR1 ENHRY, CDR2 SYGVKD. Between the trimmed V and J ends, which lost 11 bases and 2 bases, there was a span of 13 bases. This TCR came from a female donor with multiple sclerosis, enrolled in a pregnancy study. The chain links TRBV10-3 to TRBJ1-5; D gene uncertain. Sequenced here: peripheral blood, sampled in the first trimester of pregnancy. CDR3 loop: CAASPSGNQPQHF. The CDR3 DNA reads as TGTGCCGCCTCACCTTCGGGCAATCAGCCCCAGCATTTT.